The clone carrying this T cell receptor beta chain was observed a handful of times. Additional DNA sequences in this sample encode the identical CDR3. The germline CDR1 and CDR2 sequences are KGHSH and LQKENI. J was trimmed by 2 bases and V by 3 bases; bases with no gene match: 1. The CDR3 is made up of 15 amino acids. This sample is drawn from a study of shared clonotypes between healthy human individuals. On the study more broadly: The composition of the donors was two women and a few men aged 18 to 49.

Several immunoSEQ plates held equal portions of the genomic DNA taken from each subset. The assay was immunoSEQ multiplex PCR, and TCRdb's table has in-frame clones only and misses some. The table lists roughly 2.2 million clones, just over 90% of them singletons, with about 0.39% in the top ten. The J gene is TRBJ2-3, the V gene TRBV18; 11 bases are a match to TRBD2. This clonotype was obtained from a man aged 18 to 29 in good health. Some clones in this sample may be carry-over from other donors' samples. Sequenced: naive CD4+ T cells from PBMCs. Subset specified: CD45RA+ positively selected. The DNA of the CDR3 is TGTGCCAGCTCACCGACTAGCGGGACCACAGATACGCAGTATTTT. Translated, it gives CASSPTSGTTDTQYF. The full variable domain, completed using reference TRBV18 and TRBJ2-3, is NAGVMQNPRHLVRRRGQEARLRCSPMKGHSHVYWYRQLPEEGLKFMVYLQKENIIDESGMPKERFSAEFPKEGPSILRIQQVVRGDSAAYFCASSPTSGTTDTQYFGPGTRLTVL.